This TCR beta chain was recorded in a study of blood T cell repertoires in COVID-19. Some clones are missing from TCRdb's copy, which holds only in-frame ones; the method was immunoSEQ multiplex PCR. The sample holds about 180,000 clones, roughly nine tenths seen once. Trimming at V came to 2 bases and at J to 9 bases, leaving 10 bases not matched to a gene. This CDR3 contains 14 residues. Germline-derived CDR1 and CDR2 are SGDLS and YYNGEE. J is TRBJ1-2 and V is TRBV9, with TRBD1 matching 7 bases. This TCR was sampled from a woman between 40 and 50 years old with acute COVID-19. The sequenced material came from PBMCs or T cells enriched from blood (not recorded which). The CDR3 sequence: CASSVNGQDASYTF. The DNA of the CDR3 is TGTGCCAGCAGCGTGAACGGACAGGATGCTAGCTACACCTTC. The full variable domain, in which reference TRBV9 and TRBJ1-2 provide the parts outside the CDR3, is DSGVTQTPKHLITATGQRVTLRCSPRSGDLSVYWYQQSLDQGLQFLIQYYNGEERAKGNILERFSAQQFPDLHSELNLSSLELGDSALYFCASSVNGQDASYTFGSGTRLTVV.